A selection of T cell receptor beta chains follows, all from one sample in a study of breast tumors, draining lymph nodes, adjacent tissues. TCRdb independently ran MiXCR on the multiplex PCR reads; one entry per CDR3 protein. The profile covers about 140,000 distinct CDR3 sequences, with around a third appearing a single time and about 2.5% taken by the ten largest. Sequenced sample: axillary lymph node tissue. All receptors derive from a female donor with breast cancer. Some clones in this sample may be carry-over from other donors' samples. CDR3s include the opening cysteine and the closing phenylalanine or tryptophan.

>16|TRBJ1-6|TRBV20-1
CSARPLSGTVNSPLHF
>13|TRBJ1-5|TRBV19
CASKTGSNQPQHF
>13|TRBJ2-7|TRBV5-1
CASTGTNPPGSYF
>15|TRBJ1-4|TRBV25-1
CASSRTGTGDEKLFF
>14|TRBJ2-7|TRBV7-8
CASSESGVTGELYF
>15|TRBJ1-6|TRBV27
CASSRDSFSNSPLHF
>10|TRBJ1-2|TRBV29-1
CSVGSQGYTF
>16|TRBJ1-4|TRBV5-1
CASSSTGGSANEKLFF
>15|TRBJ1-3|TRBV7-2
CASSLGQVSGNTIYF
>15|TRBJ1-6|TRBV20-1
CSARKTNREGSPLHF
>16|TRBJ2-5|TRBV20-1
CSARKEGAAKQETQYF
>14|TRBJ2-2|TRBV7-6
CASSSQEDTGELFF
>15|TRBJ1-4|TRBV5-1
CASSPQGAPNEKLFF
>15|TRBJ2-3|TRBV6-2/TRBV6-3
CASSYRTVSTDTQYF
>15|TRBJ1-2|TRBV7-9
CASSWYTEDFYGYAF
>15|TRBJ1-6|TRBV7-9
CASSVWEQGDSPLHF
>12|TRBJ1-1|TRBV10-1
CASSDNSDEAFF
>15|TRBJ2-6|TRBV28
CASSPPGAQANVLTF
>15|TRBJ2-5|TRBV19
CASSIGWGARETQYF
>14|TRBJ2-2|TRBV10-1
CARTGHSGAGELFF
>11|TRBJ1-1|TRBV7-9
CASTVLTEAFF
>17|TRBJ2-5|TRBV4-1
CASSLGLVSRHRETQHF
>15|TRBJ1-6|TRBV6-5
CASSSRTGTYSPLHF
>15|TRBJ1-2|TRBV15
CATSRGTRRMDGYTF
>16|TRBJ1-3|TRBV27
CASSLRGPGAGNTIYF
>15|TRBJ2-5|TRBV6-2/TRBV6-3
CATRQTEPGGETQYF
>15|TRBJ2-2|TRBV7-3
CTSSASTGTAGELFF
>19|TRBJ2-1|TRBV5-1
CASSLGDRTNGDSYNEQFF
>14|TRBJ1-2|TRBV18
CASSPPSGESGYTF
>14|TRBJ1-6|TRBV6-1
CASSERGGNSPLHF
>16|TRBJ2-3|TRBV6-2/TRBV6-3
CASSDQGQGTTDTQYF
>14|TRBJ1-4|TRBV29-1
CSVSGTATNEKLFF
>15|TRBJ2-3|TRBV2
CASRGTGKRGDTHYF
>12|TRBJ2-7|TRBV18
CASSLNRVEQYF
>13|TRBJ1-2|TRBV6-6
CASSPDRAFRYTF
>15|TRBJ2-3|TRBV4-1
CASSPGGGGLVTQYF
>15|TRBJ1-3|TRBV19
CASSARRYLGNTIYF
>14|TRBJ2-2|TRBV15
CATSRSQVSGELFF
>17|TRBJ2-2|TRBV9
CASSPQPGTPNTGELFF
>13|TRBJ1-1|TRBV19
CASTSTGGTEAFF
>14|TRBJ2-2|TRBV20-1
CSATHPAGTGELFF
>13|TRBJ2-2|TRBV10-3
CAISPTGSGELFF
>16|TRBJ2-3|TRBV5-1
CASRSGRTLSTDTQYF
>16|TRBJ2-7|TRBV7-9
CASSLYGSGAAYEQYF
>13|TRBJ1-4|TRBV20-1
CSARDRLAEKLFF
>17|TRBJ1-2|TRBV19
CASSMTTGRGNLLGYTF
>16|TRBJ2-7|TRBV27
CASSGTGALNSYEQYF
>14|TRBJ2-5|TRBV3-1
CASSQGQGKETQYF
>16|TRBJ2-3|TRBV7-9
CASSLVLGGDTDTQYF
>18|TRBJ2-3|TRBV15
CATSATVNPTSGPYTQYF